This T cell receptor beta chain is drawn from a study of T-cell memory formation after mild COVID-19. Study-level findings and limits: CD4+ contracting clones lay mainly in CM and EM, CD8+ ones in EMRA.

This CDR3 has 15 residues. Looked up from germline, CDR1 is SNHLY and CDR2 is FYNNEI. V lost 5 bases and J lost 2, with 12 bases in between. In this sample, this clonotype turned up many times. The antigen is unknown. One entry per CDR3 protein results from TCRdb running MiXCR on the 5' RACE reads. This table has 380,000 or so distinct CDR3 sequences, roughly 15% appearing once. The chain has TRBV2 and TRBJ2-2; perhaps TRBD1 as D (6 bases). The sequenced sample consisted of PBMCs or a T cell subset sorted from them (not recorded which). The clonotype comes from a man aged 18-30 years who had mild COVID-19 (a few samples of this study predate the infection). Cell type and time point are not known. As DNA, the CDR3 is TGTGCCAGCAGTCCGGGACACGCTAACACCGGGGAGCTGTTTTTT. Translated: CASSPGHANTGELFF.